One sample yielded the 2 T cell receptor beta chains listed below, sequenced in a study of blood T cell repertoires in COVID-19. The repertoire was sequenced with immunoSEQ multiplex PCR; TCRdb's copy has only in-frame clones and lacks some. The sample records tens of thousands of clones, roughly 85% being singletons. The sequenced sample was peripheral blood. These receptors were collected from a man aged 45-65 years with active or convalescent COVID-19.

Only one count was recorded for this clone. The chain is built from TRBV18 and TRBJ2-1; D uncertain. The V gene's germline CDR1 is KGHSH and CDR2 LQKENI. This CDR3 is built from 13 residues. Trimming removed 2 bases at V and 5 bases at J, with 7 bases between. The DNA of the CDR3 is TGTGCCAGCTCACCAATTTCCGACAATGAGCAGTTCTTC. Amino acids: CASSPISDNEQFF.

This clone was seen once. The chain joins TRBV3-1 (or the pseudogene TRBV3-2) to TRBJ2-3; 10 bases line up with TRBD1. The junction had 6 bases not matched to a gene; V was cut back by 5 bases and J by 1 base. This CDR3 is built from 16 residues. Germline loops: CDR1 LGHDT, CDR2 YNNKEL (reference sequence). The CDR3 loop reads CASSKGQGVGTDTQYF. CDR3 bases: TGTGCCAGCAGCAAAGGACAGGGGGTAGGCACAGATACGCAGTATTTT.